The entry below describes one TCR beta chain. The clone's antigen remains unknown. Per-nucleotide qualities are absent, and no much larger clonotype sits a single base away. Per the germline V gene, ENHRY is the CDR1 and SYGVKD is the CDR2. A distance of 8 bases separates the germline ends of V and J, which lose 2 bases and 4 bases respectively. Including the terminal cysteine and phenylalanine, the CDR3 comprises 13 residues. Only the CDR3 region is kept as DNA, spanning 39 bases read in frame from base 1. The TCR beta CDR3 regions were amplified from the RNA transcripts. For the first round of RT-PCR on the TCR CDR3, the HTBI primer set was used together with the Qiagen OneStep RT-PCR kit. Libraries were constructed in a second round of multiplex PCR, after which size selection and purification were performed. The libraries were sequenced on an Illumina HiSeq2000 using paired-end 100 bp reads. The original methods were these. SOAPnuke was used to process the raw data, throwing out any read that contained adapters or uncalled bases, had a mean Phred below 15, or lacked an exact constant-primer or identifier match. COPE v1.2.5 was used to merge high-quality paired reads, and clonotypes were defined as unique nucleotide sequences. MiTCR v1.1 was used to align the clonotypes against IMGT TRBV, TRBD and TRBJ reference segments. The analysis was restricted to V-J combinations with a frequency above 0.0001, which together covered just over 99% of the repertoires. A TCS score was defined as the ratio of F50 (clonal expansion) to E x V (chaos), with BLOSUM62-based TCRdist applied between CDR3 peptides within each V-J. Welch's t-statistics and random forest reduced around 520 V-J features to 13, which were used in a naive Bayes classifier (R e1071). The similarity between thyroid and blood repertoires was quantified using the Morisita-Horn index. The public reads were reanalyzed by TCRdb: fastp trimming at Q25, MiXCR alignment, in-frame beta chains only. One record per CDR3 amino acid sequence lists the most common genes and DNA. The V and J calls, along with clone size, are taken from TCRdb and not from the paper's own processing. This sample comprises around 580,000 distinct CDR3 sequences, 46% of them detected only once. Around 7.7% of the sample goes to the ten largest clones.

The data originate from a study of T cells in Graves' hyperthyroidism and ophthalmopathy (dated by TCRdb to about 2019). Context from the whole study: To identify TCR V-J signatures that set the groups apart, the researchers used a discovery cohort of 100 patients, made up of around 42 with Graves' ophthalmopathy and some 56 with stable Graves' hyperthyroidism. Prospective prediction of ophthalmopathy was tested in an independent validation cohort of 18 to 20 hyperthyroidism patients and 17 patients who later progressed to ophthalmopathy. The 75 to 100 discovery patients were randomly split 7:3 into training and test sets. The study also compared thyroid tissue and blood T-cell repertoires from five or six Graves' hyperthyroidism patients. Once sampling was done, hyperthyroidism patients were given methimazole at a starting dose of 30 mg daily, whereas ophthalmopathy patients were given high-dose intravenous methylprednisolone. The paper describes TCR Vbeta CDR3 sequencing of about 140 peripheral blood samples, made up of about 40 ophthalmopathy patients, some 80 hyperthyroidism patients and 17 progressor patients.

Overall results and qualifications from the work: A 13 V-J signature model separated ophthalmopathy from stable hyperthyroidism, with about 88% sensitivity and roughly 81% specificity in cross-validation and 80%/75% in testing. Blood samples also contained most of the expanded thyroid clonotypes (frequency above 0.001), which suggests that blood repertoires may reflect thyroid immune responses. During validation, the model predicted progression to ophthalmopathy a median of roughly 7.1 months ahead of onset, with roughly 65% sensitivity and almost 75% specificity. No statistical method was used to fix the sample size in advance, and group allocation was not hidden from the investigators.

Stable Graves' hyperthyroidism was defined as the absence of progression to ophthalmopathy over 18 months of follow-up. Hyperthyroidism patients were newly diagnosed, had a disease duration of under 2 months, and were aged 18 to 65 years. The study excluded patients with uncontrolled infections, other autoimmune diseases, pregnancy or lactation. Diagnoses were established on the basis of clinical symptoms, serum thyroxine and TRAb, thyroid ultrasound, and orbital computed tomography. Trizol reagent was used to extract total RNA, and RNA quality was then checked on an Agilent 2100 Bioanalyzer. Sample: peripheral blood or thyroid tissue (not recorded which). The receptor's source is a woman younger than 35 with Graves' hyperthyroidism. The V and J segments used are TRBV10-3 and TRBJ2-5; a tentative D match to TRBD1 spans 5 bases. The DNA reads TGTGCCATCAGTGAGGGCAGGGCAGAGACCCAGTACTTC. This yields the protein CAISEGRAETQYF.